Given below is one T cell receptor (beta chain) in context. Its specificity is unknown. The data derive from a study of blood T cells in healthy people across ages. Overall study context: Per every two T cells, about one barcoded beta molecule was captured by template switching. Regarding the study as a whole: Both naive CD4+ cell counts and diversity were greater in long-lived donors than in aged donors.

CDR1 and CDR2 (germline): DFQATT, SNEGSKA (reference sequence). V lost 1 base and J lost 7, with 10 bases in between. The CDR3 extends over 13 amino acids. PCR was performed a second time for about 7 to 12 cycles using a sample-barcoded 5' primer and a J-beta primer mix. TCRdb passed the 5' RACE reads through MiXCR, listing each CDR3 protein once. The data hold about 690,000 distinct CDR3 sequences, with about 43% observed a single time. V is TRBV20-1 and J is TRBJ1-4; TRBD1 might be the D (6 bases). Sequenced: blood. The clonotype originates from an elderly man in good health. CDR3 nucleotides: TGCAGTGCTAGAGGGGGGCGGGCTGAAAAACTGTTTTTT. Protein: CSARGGRAEKLFF.